These 12 T cell receptor beta chains were sequenced from one sample in a study of T cell responses to AZD1222 COVID-19 vaccine. Sequencing was performed with immunoSEQ multiplex PCR; in TCRdb, only in-frame clones are kept and a portion is missing. The repertoire holds about 84,000 clones, with 80% to 90% as singletons. This specimen consisted of peripheral blood, obtained 28 days after the second AZD1222 dose. The origin of the receptors is an adult who received the AZD1222 COVID-19 vaccine.

The chain combines TRBV12-5 with TRBJ1-5; D ambiguous. Germline CDR1 reads LGHNT; CDR2 reads FRNRAP. This CDR3 contains 13 residues. Trimming took off 3 bases at V and 0 bases at J, with 3 bases between the two ends. The chain's CDR3 is CASGFNSNQPQHF. The DNA for the CDR3 is TGTGCTAGTGGTTTCAATAGCAATCAGCCCCAGCATTTT.

The gene calls are TRBV7-9 and TRBJ2-7; the D call may be TRBD1 or TRBD2 (5 bases each). The length of the CDR3 is 15 residues. V lost 5 bases and J lost 3, with 17 bases in between. Germline V gene lookup returns CDR1 SEHNR and CDR2 FQNEAQ (reference sequence). The chain's CDR3 is CASSPPRDGGYEQYF. In DNA, the CDR3 is TGTGCCAGCAGCCCACCCAGGGACGGAGGCTACGAGCAGTACTTC.

Only a few counts were recorded for this clone. The chain carries TRBV28 and TRBJ2-7; TRBD1 or TRBD2 may be the D gene (6 bases each). This CDR3 is built from 16 residues. Germline values: CDR1 MDHEN, CDR2 SYDVKM. V dropped 6 bases and J dropped 0 bases, with 18 bases sitting between them. For the CDR3, the DNA is TGTGCCAGCAGAAAGGACAGCGGGCAGGGCTCCTACGAGCAGTACTTC. Its translation: CASRKDSGQGSYEQYF.

The chain links TRBV7-9 to TRBJ2-1, with a weak D call TRBD1 (7 bases). CDR3 length: 15 amino acids. Per the germline V gene, CDR1 is SEHNR and CDR2 is FQNEAQ (reference sequence). V lost 1 base to trimming and J lost 8 bases, with 15 bases between them. CDR3 in amino acids: CASSLGRGRIDEQFF. For the CDR3, the DNA is TGTGCCAGCAGCTTAGGGAGGGGGCGCATCGATGAGCAGTTCTTC.

The V call is TRBV27, the J call TRBJ1-2; TRBD1 might be the D (5 bases). Trimming shortened V by 2 bases and J by 4 bases, and 11 bases separated the two germline ends. Germline lookup yields CDR1 MNHEY and CDR2 SMNVEV (reference sequence). This CDR3 spans 14 amino acids. The CDR3 DNA follows: TGTGCCAGCAGTTTACGCAGGGACCTCTATGGCTACACCTTC. Protein: CASSLRRDLYGYTF.

The J gene is TRBJ2-5, the V gene TRBV6-5; D is undetermined. The CDR3 runs to 14 residues. Trimming cost V 0 bases and J 4 bases, with 9 bases left between them. CDR1 MNHEY and CDR2 SVGAGI come from the germline V gene. The CDR3 sequence is CASSYSTRGETQYF. The CDR3 bases are TGTGCCAGCAGTTACTCGACGCGAGGAGAGACCCAGTACTTC.

This chain links TRBV5-4 with TRBJ1-4; TRBD1 matches at 7 bases. Germline CDR1 and CDR2: SGHNT and YYREEE (reference sequence). The length of the CDR3 is 14 residues. The trim removed 1 base at V and 6 bases at J, leaving 3 bases unmatched. CDR3 in DNA: TGTGCCAGCAGCTTGCCCGGGACAGATGAAAAACTGTTTTTT. This encodes CASSLPGTDEKLFF. Full variable domain (missing parts from reference TRBV5-4 and TRBJ1-4): ETGVTQSPTHLIKTRGQQVTLRCSSQSGHNTVSWYQQALGQGPQFIFQYYREEENGRGNFPPRFSGLQFPNYSSELNVNALELDDSALYLCASSLPGTDEKLFFGSGTQLSVL.

V gene TRBV14 combines with J gene TRBJ1-6; D uncertain. Trimming took 4 bases from V and 6 from J, leaving 10 bases between them. The germline gives CDR1 SGHDN, CDR2 FVKESK. The CDR3 extends over 14 amino acids. The chain's CDR3 is CASSLRVVNSPLHF. For the CDR3, the DNA is TGTGCCAGCAGCCTGAGGGTGGTTAATTCACCCCTCCACTTT.

This clone was picked up a small number of times. In DNA, the CDR3 is TGTGCCTGGAGTGTTCACAACTATGGCTACACCTTC. Translated: CAWSVHNYGYTF. The chain has TRBV30 and TRBJ1-2; D is unclear. V lost 0 bases to trimming and J lost 2 bases, with 4 bases between them. This CDR3 is built from 12 residues. Germline assignment: CDR1 GTSNPN and CDR2 SVGIG (reference sequence).

V and J are TRBV30 and TRBJ2-3; D not certain. V shed 5 bases and J shed 12 bases, with 18 bases lying between them. The length of the CDR3 is 12 residues. The germline gives CDR1 GTSNPN, CDR2 SVGIG (reference sequence). The CDR3 nucleotides are TGTGCCTGGTCAACAGCGTCCGCCGTACAGTATTTT. This sequence encodes CAWSTASAVQYF.

The genes are TRBV18 and TRBJ1-3, with D perhaps TRBD1 (5 bases). The CDR3 is 16 amino acids. Per germline, CDR1 KGHSH and CDR2 LQKENI. The V and J ends lost 7 bases and 0 bases respectively, with 16 bases between them. CDR3 nucleotide sequence: TGTGCCAGCTTCCGAACAACAGGCTTCTCTGGAAACACCATATATTTT. Translation: CASFRTTGFSGNTIYF.

This clone was seen a single time. The chain couples TRBV29-1 to TRBJ1-2; D uncertain. CDR1 is SQVTM and CDR2 is ANQGSEA in the germline V gene. The CDR3 covers 11 residues. Trimming took 2 bases from V and 6 from J, leaving 7 bases between them. The CDR3 DNA reads as TGCAGCGTTGAATCCGGGAATGGCTACACCTTC. This translates into CSVESGNGYTF.